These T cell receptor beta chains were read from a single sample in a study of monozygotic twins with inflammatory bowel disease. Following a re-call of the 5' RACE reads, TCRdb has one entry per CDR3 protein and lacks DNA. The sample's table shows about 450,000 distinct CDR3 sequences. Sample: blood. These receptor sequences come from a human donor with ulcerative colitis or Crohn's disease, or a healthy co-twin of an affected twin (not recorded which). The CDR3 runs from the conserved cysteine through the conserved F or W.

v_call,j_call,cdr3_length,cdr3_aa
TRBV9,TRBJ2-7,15,CASSGLAGSSYEQYF
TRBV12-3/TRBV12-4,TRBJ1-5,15,CASSPDRTGGQPQHF
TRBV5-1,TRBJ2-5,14,CASQVSGLQETQYF
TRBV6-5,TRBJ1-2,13,CASSPGVYYGYTF
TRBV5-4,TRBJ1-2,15,CASSFTTGNNYGYTF
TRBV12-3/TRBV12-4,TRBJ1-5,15,CASSLVGQGGQPQHF
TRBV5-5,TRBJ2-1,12,CASSLGEYEQFF
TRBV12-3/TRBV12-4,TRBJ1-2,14,CASSLAGQWYGYTF
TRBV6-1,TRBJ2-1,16,CASNKPGLAGRYEQFF
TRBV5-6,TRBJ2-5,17,CASSSFRGEILQETQYF
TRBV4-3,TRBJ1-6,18,CASSQAGQESSYNSPLHF
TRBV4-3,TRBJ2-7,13,CASSQDRAGKQYF
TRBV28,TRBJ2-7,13,CASSLPGGYEQYF
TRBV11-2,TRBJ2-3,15,CASSLSGTARDTQYF
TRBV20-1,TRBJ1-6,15,CSARVPGQGNSPLHF
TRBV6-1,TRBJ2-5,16,CASSAPLKRETETQYF
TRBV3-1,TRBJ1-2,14,CASSRWDGGHGYTF
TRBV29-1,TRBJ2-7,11,CSAEGVEGLYF
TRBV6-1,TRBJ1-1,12,CATVFMNTEAFF
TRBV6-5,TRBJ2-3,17,CASSYSRLAGVTDTQYF
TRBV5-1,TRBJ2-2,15,CASSLPSVNTGELFF
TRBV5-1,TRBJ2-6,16,CASSTDGGSGANVLTF
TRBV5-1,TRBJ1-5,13,CASRYGPAQPQHF
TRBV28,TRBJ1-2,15,CASSATLQGRDGYTF
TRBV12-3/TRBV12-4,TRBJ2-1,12,CASSLTDRVVFF
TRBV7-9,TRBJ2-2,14,CASKEQLSTGELFF
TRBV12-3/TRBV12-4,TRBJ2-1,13,CASRIAGGYEQFF
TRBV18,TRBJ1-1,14,CASSPKPGVTEAFF
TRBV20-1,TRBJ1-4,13,CSPLRLVDEKLFF
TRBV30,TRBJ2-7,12,CAWSVAGQGVYF
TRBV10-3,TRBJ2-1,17,CAISESISGESYNEQFF
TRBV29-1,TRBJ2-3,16,CSVEDHDRISTDTQYF
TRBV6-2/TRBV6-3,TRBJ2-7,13,CASSLPGSYEQYF
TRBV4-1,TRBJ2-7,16,CASSQEAAGVTYEQYF
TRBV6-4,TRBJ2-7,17,CASRAYEQGVRTYEQYF
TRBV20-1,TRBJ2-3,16,CSARGTPPVSTDTQYF
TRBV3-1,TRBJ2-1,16,CASSQVGGGAYNEQFF
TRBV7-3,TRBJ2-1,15,CASTPGGANGHEQFF
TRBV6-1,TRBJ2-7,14,CASKRGQGAYEQYF
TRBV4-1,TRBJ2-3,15,CASSQIAGSTDTQYF
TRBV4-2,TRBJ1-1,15,CASSPKYALNTEAFF
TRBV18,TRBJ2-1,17,CASSPSLSGGAWDEQFF
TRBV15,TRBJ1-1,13,CATSREIRGEAFF
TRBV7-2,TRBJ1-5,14,CASSRDRTGGPQHF
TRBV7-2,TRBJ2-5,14,CASSSSSGTETQYF
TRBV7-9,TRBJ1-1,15,CASSLEPGLGTEAFF
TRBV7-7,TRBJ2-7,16,CASSQFMGQGINEQYF
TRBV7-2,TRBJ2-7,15,CASTPTPGPQYEQYF
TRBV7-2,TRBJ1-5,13,CASSFGREQPQHF
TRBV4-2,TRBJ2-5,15,CASSPTRTGQETQYF
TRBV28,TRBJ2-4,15,CASSRYGSQNGIQYF
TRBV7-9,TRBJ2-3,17,CASSLDLTSGATDTQYF
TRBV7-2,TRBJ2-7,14,CASSLGGFPYEQYF